This passage covers 27 T cell receptor beta chains from one sample sequenced in a study of shared clonotypes between healthy human individuals. The repertoire was sequenced with immunoSEQ multiplex PCR; TCRdb's copy has only in-frame clones and lacks some. This sample has 1.4 million or so clones; 98% occur once, and the top ten carry around 0.38%. The sample taken for sequencing was naive CD4+ T cells sorted from blood. Subset indicated: CD45RA+ positively selected. These receptors all stem from a young man in good health.

The gene calls are TRBV6-6 and TRBJ1-2, with D unclear. V lost 7 bases and J lost 2, with 11 bases in between. Germline V gene data show CDR1 as MNHNY and CDR2 as SVGAGI (reference sequence). The CDR3 runs 13 residues. The DNA for the CDR3 is TGTGCCAGCACCAAACACAGCAACTATGGCTACACCTTC. Encoded protein: CASTKHSNYGYTF.

This clone has a single count. The chain has TRBV5-1 and TRBJ2-7, with D perhaps matching TRBD2 (5 bases). This CDR3 contains 14 residues. V was shortened by 0 bases and J by 2 bases, with 9 bases between the two germline ends. From germline, CDR1 is SGHRS and CDR2 YFSETQ. The CDR3 bases are TGCGCCAGCAGCTTGGGGCGGGCCACCTACGAGCAGTACTTC. Residues: CASSLGRATYEQYF.

The rearrangement uses TRBV7-9 and TRBJ1-2; no clear D. The germline V and J ends were trimmed by 4 bases and 6 bases, with 12 bases remaining between them. CDR1 and CDR2 (germline): SEHNR, FQNEAQ (reference sequence). The CDR3 length is 13 residues. The CDR3 DNA is TGTGCCAGCAGCTCGGCCGTATATAATGGCTACACCTTC. This gives the protein CASSSAVYNGYTF.

This clone has a single count. The V and J genes are TRBV10-3 and TRBJ1-1; no reliable D call. The CDR3 is made up of 14 amino acids. Per the germline V gene, CDR1 is ENHRY and CDR2 is SYGVKD. Between the trimmed V and J ends, which lost 6 bases and 2 bases, there was a span of 13 bases. In nucleotides, the CDR3 is TGTGCCATCAGGAGCTCCGTGGGTAACACTGAAGCTTTCTTT. It translates to CAIRSSVGNTEAFF.

The genes are TRBV15 and TRBJ2-3; 8 bases align to TRBD2. The germline CDR1 and CDR2 sequences are LNHNV and YYDKDF (reference sequence). The V and J ends lost 3 bases and 4 bases, in that order; junction bases with no gene match: 12. The CDR3 contains 17 residues. The CDR3 nucleotides are TGTGCCACCAGCAGCTCCAAGCGGGAGCCGGGCGCAGATACGCAGTATTTT. The encoded protein is CATSSSKREPGADTQYF.

The gene calls are TRBV11-3 and TRBJ2-1; 8 bases match TRBD1. In germline, CDR1 is SGHNT, CDR2 YENEEA. The junction had 3 bases not matched to a gene; V was cut back by 4 bases and J by 1 base. The CDR3 sequence is 15 residues long. CDR3 in amino acids: CASSSRTGSYNEQFF. CDR3 nucleotide sequence: TGTGCCAGCAGCTCCCGGACAGGGTCCTACAATGAGCAGTTCTTC. The whole variable domain, filled in from reference TRBV11-3 and TRBJ2-1, reads EAGVVQSPRYKIIEKKQPVAFWCNPISGHNTLYWYLQNLGQGPELLIRYENEEAVDDSQLPKDRFSAERLKGVDSTLKIQPAELGDSAVYLCASSSRTGSYNEQFFGPGTRLTVL.

CDR3 amino acids: CASSPDRESQPQHF. Written as DNA, the CDR3 is TGCGCCAGCAGCCCTGACAGGGAAAGTCAGCCCCAGCATTTT. V is TRBV5-1 and J is TRBJ1-5; 7 bases agree with TRBD1. CDR3 size: 14 residues. The germline gives CDR1 SGHRS, CDR2 YFSETQ. The V segment lost 4 bases and the J segment 6 bases; nucleotides outside the gene matches: 7.

The chain is built from TRBV15 and TRBJ2-3, with unresolved D. The CDR3 is 15 residues long. Germline loops: CDR1 LNHNV, CDR2 YYDKDF (reference sequence). Trimming took off 3 bases at V and 2 bases at J, with 12 bases between the two ends. CDR3 sequence reads: CATSRGSSYTDTQYF. CDR3 in DNA: TGTGCCACCAGCAGGGGCTCATCCTACACAGATACGCAGTATTTT.

V gene TRBV5-6 combines with J gene TRBJ2-1; D call uncertain. Trimming removed 1 base at V and 10 bases at J, with 9 bases between. This CDR3 contains 12 residues. Germline CDR1 is SGHDT and CDR2 is YYEEEE. The CDR3 loop reads CASSLRVLEQFF. The CDR3 coding sequence is TGTGCCAGCAGCTTGAGGGTTCTCGAGCAGTTCTTC. Supplemented by reference TRBV5-6 and TRBJ2-1, the full variable domain reads DAGVTQSPTHLIKTRGQQVTLRCSPKSGHDTVSWYQQALGQGPQFIFQYYEEEERQRGNFPDRFSGHQFPNYSSELNVNALLLGDSALYLCASSLRVLEQFFGPGTRLTVL.

V and J are TRBV27 and TRBJ1-1; maybe TRBD1 (5 bases). The length of the CDR3 is 17 residues. The V gene lost 5 bases and the J gene lost 3 bases, with 22 bases spanning the gap. Germline V gene sequence: CDR1 MNHEY, CDR2 SMNVEV (reference sequence). Here the CDR3 DNA reads TGTGCCAGCAGTCCCGCCCTCCGACAGTCTAGTTACACTGAAGCTTTCTTT. Encoded protein: CASSPALRQSSYTEAFF.

V is TRBV6-5 and J is TRBJ2-1; D remains unclear. Germline CDR1 and CDR2: MNHEY and SVGAGI. This CDR3 has 12 residues. Trimming stripped 3 bases from V and 6 bases from J, with 6 bases between. The CDR3, as DNA: TGTGCCAGCAGTTATTGGGGCAATGAGCAGTTCTTC. It encodes CASSYWGNEQFF.

The chain carries TRBV18 and TRBJ2-5; either TRBD1 or TRBD2 may supply D (5 bases each). The germline gives CDR1 KGHSH, CDR2 LQKENI. The ends were cut back, 3 bases at V and 2 bases at J, with 16 bases in the middle. The length of the CDR3 is 16 residues. The CDR3 nucleotides are TGTGCCAGCTCACCGAGAACCGGGACGCAACAAGAGACCCAGTACTTC. Translating gives CASSPRTGTQQETQYF.

This clone was detected once. This rearrangement joins TRBV5-5 to TRBJ1-4, with D perhaps TRBD1 (5 bases). The CDR3 length is 13 residues. V was shortened by 1 base and J by 8 bases, with 9 bases between the two germline ends. CDR1 and CDR2 (germline): SGHKS, YYEKEE (reference sequence). This chain's CDR3 is CASSLTGNEKLFF. The CDR3 DNA reads TGTGCCAGCAGCTTGACAGGAAACGAAAAACTGTTTTTT.

The chain joins TRBV10-2 to TRBJ2-7, with 10 bases matching TRBD2. This CDR3 spans 17 amino acids. Germline trimming cut 6 bases from V and 1 base from J; bases unmatched to any gene: 12. Germline V CDR1 and CDR2: WSHSY, SAAADI. The DNA for the CDR3 is TGCGCCAGCAGGGAAATCGAGACTAGCGGGTTATCCTACGAGCAGTACTTC. Translating gives CASREIETSGLSYEQYF.

The chain uses TRBV2 and TRBJ1-1; tentative D call: TRBD1 (6 bases). The CDR3 loop spans 13 amino acids. CDR1 is SNHLY and CDR2 is FYNNEI in the germline V gene. V lost 6 bases and J 5 bases, leaving 13 bases between the germline ends. CDR3 sequence: CASSLGQATEAFF. The CDR3 coding sequence is TGTGCCAGCAGCCTGGGACAAGCTACTGAAGCTTTCTTT.

The chain links TRBV9 to TRBJ2-5; no clear D. V lost 0 bases, J lost 5 bases, and 11 bases lay in between. The CDR3 has 14 amino acids. Germline loops: CDR1 SGDLS, CDR2 YYNGEE. DNA of the CDR3: TGTGCCAGCAGCGTAGGCAGCCTCCGGGAGACCCAGTACTTC. Translating gives CASSVGSLRETQYF. The variable domain in full, completed from reference TRBV9 and TRBJ2-5, reads DSGVTQTPKHLITATGQRVTLRCSPRSGDLSVYWYQQSLDQGLQFLIQYYNGEERAKGNILERFSAQQFPDLHSELNLSSLELGDSALYFCASSVGSLRETQYFGPGTRLLVL.

In nucleotides, the CDR3 is TGCGCCAGCAGCTTGGTCCAGCGGAACACTGAAGCTTTCTTT. Translation gives CASSLVQRNTEAFF. This rearrangement joins TRBV5-1 to TRBJ1-1; D ambiguous. V dropped 0 bases and J dropped 1 base, with 7 bases sitting between them. In germline, CDR1 is SGHRS, CDR2 YFSETQ. The CDR3 sequence is 14 residues long.

The chain recombines TRBV5-6 with TRBJ1-2; D unresolved. Deletions cut 4 bases from V and 8 bases from J, with 15 bases between. CDR3 length: 13 residues. Germline CDR1 is SGHDT and CDR2 is YYEEEE. CDR3 DNA: TGTGCCAGCAGCAGGGAACCAGTCTGGGGCTACACCTTC. Translated: CASSREPVWGYTF.

This rearrangement joins TRBV18 to TRBJ1-2; D remains ambiguous. CDR3 length: 14 amino acids. CDR1 KGHSH and CDR2 LQKENI come from the germline V gene. V lost 3 bases to trimming and J lost 0 bases, with 8 bases between them. CDR3 in amino acids: CASSPVGSNYGYTF. CDR3 DNA: TGTGCCAGCTCACCCGTCGGTTCTAACTATGGCTACACCTTC.

This clone came up once. The rearrangement uses TRBV29-1 and TRBJ2-3; D gene uncertain. Trimming took off 4 bases at V and 3 bases at J, with 14 bases between the two ends. CDR3 size: 14 residues. Germline lookup yields CDR1 SQVTM and CDR2 ANQGSEA. The CDR3 loop is CSVGATTATDTQYF. The CDR3 DNA follows: TGCAGCGTTGGGGCCACCACGGCGACAGATACGCAGTATTTT.

The rearrangement uses TRBV30 and TRBJ1-1; D unresolved. Germline CDR1 and CDR2: GTSNPN and SVGIG (reference sequence). Trimming shortened V by 0 bases and J by 7 bases, and 6 bases separated the two germline ends. The length of the CDR3 is 11 residues. CDR3 loop: CAWSVLNEAFF. As DNA, the CDR3 is TGTGCCTGGAGTGTCCTGAATGAAGCTTTCTTT.

The chain recombines TRBV4-2 with TRBJ1-5; no clear D. There are 15 residues in the CDR3. V was pared by 0 bases and J by 5 bases, with 11 bases between. Germline CDR1 is LGHNA and CDR2 is YNFKEQ. CDR3 sequence (DNA): TGTGCCAGCAGCCAAGATAAGGCGGCCTATCAGCCCCAGCATTTT. It codes for CASSQDKAAYQPQHF.

This chain uses TRBV7-9 with TRBJ1-5; 7 bases match TRBD1. The CDR3 spans 12 residues. V gave up 10 bases and J gave up 2 bases; unmatched junction bases: 2. CDR1 is SEHNR, CDR2 FQNEAQ, per germline (reference sequence). This CDR3 is CATGQGNQPQHF. Here the CDR3 DNA reads TGTGCCACAGGACAGGGCAATCAGCCCCAGCATTTT.

The chain is built from TRBV9 and TRBJ2-5; 8 bases fit TRBD2. Germline assignment: CDR1 SGDLS and CDR2 YYNGEE. CDR3 size: 15 residues. Trimming removed 0 bases from V and 5 bases from J; junction bases left unmatched: 6. CDR3 sequence reads: CASSVGAGGSETQYF. CDR3 bases: TGTGCCAGCAGCGTAGGGGCGGGAGGATCGGAGACCCAGTACTTC.

This CDR3 is CSVEDRRGPGSSYEQYF. CDR3 bases: TGCAGCGTTGAAGATCGGAGGGGCCCAGGGAGCTCCTACGAGCAGTACTTC. The genes are TRBV29-1 and TRBJ2-7, with a tentative D call TRBD2 (6 bases). Trimming left V 0 bases short and J 0 bases short, with 18 bases between. CDR3 length equals 17 residues. Germline loops: CDR1 SQVTM, CDR2 ANQGSEA.

The J gene is TRBJ2-6, the V gene TRBV7-2, with 7 bases fitting TRBD1. This CDR3 is 18 amino acids long. Germline loops: CDR1 SGHTA, CDR2 FQGNSA. The V and J ends lost 7 bases and 0 bases, in that order; junction bases with no gene match: 12. CDR3 coding DNA: TGTGCCAGCACTGGGACCGGGACAGTGCACTCTGGGGCCAACGTCCTGACTTTC. This encodes CASTGTGTVHSGANVLTF.

The table lists this clone with a count of one. In nucleotides, the CDR3 is TGTGCCAGCAGTTACGAGGCGGCAACTGGGGGCGAGCAGTACTTC. Translated: CASSYEAATGGEQYF. V is TRBV6-6 and J is TRBJ2-7; D possibly uses TRBD1 or TRBD2 (5 bases each). Trimming took off 2 bases at V and 6 bases at J, with 17 bases between the two ends. The germline V gene encodes CDR1 MNHNY and CDR2 SVGAGI (reference sequence). The CDR3 covers 15 residues.